The 18 T cell receptor beta chains below come from one sample, sequenced in a study of T cells in Graves' hyperthyroidism and ophthalmopathy. RNA transcripts provided the source from which TCR beta CDR3 regions were amplified. Primed by the HTBI set, a first-round RT-PCR was run on the TCR CDR3. Via MiXCR, TCRdb re-called the multiplex PCR reads, giving one row per CDR3 protein. The table includes almost 600,000 distinct CDR3 sequences, just over 45% detected once. Sequences were obtained from peripheral blood or thyroid tissue (not recorded which). These receptors originate from a woman younger than 35 with Graves' hyperthyroidism.

The rearrangement joins TRBV10-3 to TRBJ2-1; D unclear. Trimming took off 6 bases at V and 4 bases at J, with 19 bases between the two ends. CDR1 is ENHRY and CDR2 is SYGVKD in the germline V gene. The CDR3 contains 16 residues. In DNA, the CDR3 is TGTGCCATCAGCCCTGGGGTCCACAGACAATACAATGAGCAGTTCTTC. It specifies CAISPGVHRQYNEQFF.

This clonotype has ten or more counts. The V and J genes are TRBV7-9 and TRBJ1-4; maybe TRBD1 (6 bases). There are 15 residues in the CDR3. From germline, CDR1 is SEHNR and CDR2 FQNEAQ (reference sequence). Trimming pared 5 bases from V and 4 bases from J, leaving 14 bases between. The CDR3 here is CASSLDGGYNEKLFF. In DNA, the CDR3 is TGTGCCAGCAGCCTCGATGGGGGCTATAATGAAAAACTGTTTTTT.

The chain employs TRBV29-1 and TRBJ1-3; 9 positions match TRBD1. CDR3 length: 13 amino acids. Germline CDR1 reads SQVTM; CDR2 reads ANQGSEA. V lost 7 bases and J lost 4; bases outside the gene matches: 5. The DNA for the CDR3 is TGCAGCGCTAGACAGGGGGACGGAAACACCATATATTTT. It codes for CSARQGDGNTIYF.

This clonotype was seen ten or more times. The chain couples TRBV7-6 to TRBJ2-7; D is ambiguous. CDR1 SGHVS and CDR2 FNYEAQ come from the germline V gene. Trimming pared 4 bases from V and 1 base from J, leaving 11 bases between. This CDR3 has 14 residues. This chain's CDR3 is CASSSSPASYEQYF. CDR3 DNA sequence: TGTGCCAGCAGCTCGAGTCCAGCTTCCTACGAGCAGTACTTC.

The CDR3 DNA sequence: TGTGCCAGCAGCCACGGGGGGGGGGTCAACACTGAAGCTTTCTTT. Translation: CASSHGGGVNTEAFF. V usage is TRBV7-6 and J usage is TRBJ1-1; D might be TRBD1 (5 bases). The V gene lost 5 bases and the J gene lost 2 bases, with 15 bases spanning the gap. The germline V gene encodes CDR1 SGHVS and CDR2 FNYEAQ. CDR3 length: 15 amino acids.

The chain couples TRBV19 to TRBJ2-5; 8 positions match TRBD2. The last part of the DNA fits TRBJ2-1 better; the J call may be wrong. Germline loops: CDR1 LNHDA, CDR2 SQIVND (reference sequence). The CDR3 is 17 residues long. CDR3 bases: TGTGCCAGTAGATCGGGGGAGCGGGAGTTACCTTACAATGAGCAGTTCTTC. It codes for CASRSGERELPYNEQFF.

CDR3 nucleotide sequence: TGCAGCGTGTCGGGGGGGGAAGAGACCCAGTACTTC. Its translation is CSVSGGEETQYF. The chain is built from TRBV29-1 and TRBJ2-5; 8 bases are a match to TRBD2. Germline loops: CDR1 SQVTM, CDR2 ANQGSEA. The CDR3 length is 12 residues. J lost 3 bases, V lost 6 bases, and 3 bases had no gene match.

This clonotype was detected only once. This may come from a read error, since a much larger clone is one base off. This chain's CDR3 is CAGSPPTGRNQPQHF. In DNA form, the CDR3 reads TGTGCCGGCAGCCCCCCCACAGGGAGGAATCAGCCCCAGCATTTT. The chain combines TRBV2 with TRBJ1-5, with a weak D call TRBD1 (6 bases). The V gene's germline CDR1 is SNHLY and CDR2 FYNNEI. The CDR3 is 15 amino acids. Complete variable domain (other parts from reference TRBV2 and TRBJ1-5): EPEVTQTPSHQVTQMGQEVILRCVPISNHLYFYWYRQILGQKVEFLVSFYNNEISEKSEIFDDQFSVERPDGSNFTLKIRSTKLEDSAMYFCAGSPPTGRNQPQHFGDGTRLSIL.

The V and J genes are TRBV15 and TRBJ1-6; D remains unclear. The CDR3 totals 13 residues. Trimming shortened V by 5 bases and J by 8 bases, and 10 bases separated the two germline ends. CDR1 and CDR2 (germline): LNHNV, YYDKDF (reference sequence). The CDR3 sequence is CATSRSGDSPLHF. The CDR3 DNA sequence: TGTGCCACCAGCCGGAGTGGGGATTCACCCCTCCACTTT.

V is TRBV7-2 and J is TRBJ1-3; 8 bases agree with TRBD1. V lost 6 bases, J lost 7 bases, and 11 bases stayed unmatched. The CDR3 consists of 15 residues. CDR1 SGHTA and CDR2 FQGNSA come from the germline V gene. The CDR3 sequence is CASSRPGTGWNTIYF. CDR3 DNA sequence: TGTGCCAGCAGTCGTCCCGGGACAGGTTGGAACACCATATATTTT.

This clonotype was counted once. This chain links TRBV12-3 or TRBV12-4 with TRBJ2-7; 7 bases map to TRBD2. The length of the CDR3 is 14 residues. The V and J ends lost 6 bases and 6 bases, in that order; junction bases with no gene match: 11. CDR3 sequence reads: CASSTLAGGSEQYF. CDR3 sequence (DNA): TGTGCCAGCAGCACGTTGGCCGGGGGGTCCGAGCAGTACTTC.

In its sample, this clonotype was seen a few times. The V call is TRBV7-2, the J call TRBJ2-1; D gene uncertain. Trimming left V 0 bases short and J 6 bases short, with 3 bases between. This CDR3 is built from 12 residues. Looked up from germline, CDR1 is SGHTA and CDR2 is FQGNSA. The CDR3: CASSLAPNEQFF. For the CDR3, the DNA is TGTGCCAGCAGCTTAGCACCCAATGAGCAGTTCTTC.

The gene calls are TRBV19 and TRBJ1-5; possible D gene TRBD1, 6 bases. This CDR3 contains 13 residues. Between the trimmed V and J ends, which lost 6 bases and 10 bases, there was a span of 16 bases. Germline loops: CDR1 LNHDA, CDR2 SQIVND (reference sequence). The CDR3 region is CASSLTDRQPQHF. CDR3 sequence (DNA): TGTGCCAGTAGCTTAACCGACAGGCAACCCCAGCATTTT.

This clonotype appeared many times. The rearrangement uses TRBV7-9 and TRBJ2-7; 7 bases are shared with TRBD2. This CDR3 region has 13 residues. Germline V lookup: CDR1 SEHNR, CDR2 FQNEAQ (reference sequence). With 5 bases clipped from V and 4 bases from J, the junction kept 5 bases outside the gene matches. The CDR3 is CASSERRGYEQYF. DNA for the CDR3: TGTGCCAGCAGCGAGAGGCGGGGGTACGAGCAGTACTTC.

There are many counts of this clonotype. In DNA, the CDR3 is TGTGCCAGCAGAGACAGGGAGAGGGATCAGCCCCAGCATTTT. Its protein product is CASRDRERDQPQHF. The J gene is TRBJ1-5, the V gene TRBV19; TRBD1 aligns across 7 bases. Germline CDR1 is LNHDA and CDR2 is SQIVND (reference sequence). Trimming removed 9 bases from V and 5 bases from J; junction bases left unmatched: 10. The CDR3 extends over 14 amino acids.

The V call is TRBV12-3 or TRBV12-4, the J call TRBJ2-5, with D unresolved. CDR3 length equals 13 residues. The ends were cut back, 3 bases at V and 1 base at J, with 6 bases in the middle. The DNA for the CDR3 is TGTGCCAGCAGTTTTTTGACCCAAGAGACCCAGTACTTC. Encoded protein: CASSFLTQETQYF.

The rearrangement uses TRBV10-1 and TRBJ2-7, with D perhaps matching TRBD2 (5 bases). The CDR3 length is 14 residues. The V gene's germline CDR1 is WNHNN and CDR2 SYGVQD (reference sequence). The V end lost 2 bases, the J end lost 0 bases, and 8 bases lay between the germline ends. CDR3 DNA sequence: TGCGCCAGCAGTGAGGGGAGCGGCTCCTACGAGCAGTACTTC. It codes for CASSEGSGSYEQYF.

This clonotype appeared a few times. J is TRBJ1-2 and V is TRBV3-1; tentative D call: TRBD1 (6 bases). Germline V gives CDR1 LGHDT, CDR2 YNNKEL (reference sequence). V lost 5 bases, J lost 8 bases, and 18 bases lay in between. CDR3 size: 14 residues. The CDR3 here is CASSKDSSLWGYTF. CDR3 nucleotide sequence: TGTGCCAGCAGCAAGGACAGCTCCCTGTGGGGCTACACCTTC.